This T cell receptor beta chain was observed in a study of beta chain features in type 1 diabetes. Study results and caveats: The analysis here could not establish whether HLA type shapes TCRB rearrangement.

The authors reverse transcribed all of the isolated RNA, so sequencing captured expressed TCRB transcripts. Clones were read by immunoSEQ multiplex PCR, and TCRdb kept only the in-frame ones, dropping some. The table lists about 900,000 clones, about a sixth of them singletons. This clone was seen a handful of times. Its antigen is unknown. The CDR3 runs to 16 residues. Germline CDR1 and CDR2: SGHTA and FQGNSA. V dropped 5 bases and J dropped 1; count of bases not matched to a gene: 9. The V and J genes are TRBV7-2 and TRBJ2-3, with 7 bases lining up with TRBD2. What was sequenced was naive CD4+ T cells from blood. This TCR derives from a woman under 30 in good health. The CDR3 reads CASSDTSAGGTDTQYF. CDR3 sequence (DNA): TGTGCCAGCAGCGATACTAGCGCGGGAGGCACAGATACGCAGTATTTT. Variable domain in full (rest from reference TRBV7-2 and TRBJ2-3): GAGVSQSPSNKVTEKGKDVELRCDPISGHTALYWYRQSLGQGLEFLIYFQGNSAPDKSGLPSDRFSAERTGGSVSTLTIQRTQQEDSAVYLCASSDTSAGGTDTQYFGPGTRLTVL.